This is a list of T cell receptor beta chains from one sample in a study of cytomegalovirus exposure and HLA in healthy donors. The protocol was immunoSEQ multiplex PCR, while the TCRdb copy is restricted to in-frame clones and leaves out a portion. The sample lists some 140,000 clones; approximately 61% were seen once. Material for sequencing was PBMCs. The receptors shown here come from a human donor in good health. The CDR3 runs from the conserved cysteine through the conserved F or W. A D gene is named only where the DNA matches it firmly. Clone size is not always given. Where it is, it says once, few, many or a class for expanded clones.

D,J,V,size,length,CDR3,DNA
TRBD1,TRBJ2-7,TRBV2,-,13,CAITRTGLYEQYF,TGTGCCATAACAAGGACAGGGCTCTACGAGCAGTACTTC
-,TRBJ2-7,TRBV19,-,14,CASSTREGVYEQYF,TGTGCCAGTAGTACCAGGGAGGGGGTCTACGAGCAGTACTTC
TRBD2,TRBJ2-5,TRBV27,-,13,CASTQSGRETQYF,TGTGCCAGCACCCAAAGCGGGAGAGAGACCCAGTACTTC
-,TRBJ2-1,TRBV9,-,12,CASSERGHEQFF,TGTGCCAGCAGTGAAAGGGGCCATGAGCAGTTCTTC
-,TRBJ2-7,TRBV28,once,14,CASSSPGAANEQYF,TGTGCCAGCAGTTCTCCTGGGGCTGCAAACGAGCAGTACTTC
TRBD1,TRBJ2-7,TRBV7-6,few,14,CASSPGQGRYEQYF,TGTGCCAGCAGCCCCGGACAGGGGAGGTACGAGCAGTACTTC
-,TRBJ2-7,TRBV5-4,-,14,CASSPPGQSYEQYF,TGTGCCAGCAGCCCCCCTGGGCAGTCCTACGAGCAGTACTTC
TRBD2,TRBJ2-2,TRBV28,-,14,CASTRLAATGELFF,TGTGCCAGCACCAGACTAGCCGCCACCGGGGAGCTGTTTTTT
-,TRBJ2-7,TRBV12-1,once,14,CASSFEQGCYEQYF,TGTGCCAGCAGCTTTGAACAGGGGTGCTACGAGCAGTACTTC
TRBD2,TRBJ2-1,TRBV7-9,-,15,CASSPSGDTYNEQFF,TGTGCCAGCAGCCCTAGCGGGGACACCTACAATGAGCAGTTCTTC
TRBD2,TRBJ2-3,TRBV28,-,15,CASRGFGGDTDTQYF,TGTGCCAGCAGGGGCTTTGGGGGGGACACAGATACGCAGTATTTT
-,TRBJ1-5,TRBV18,-,14,CASSPRLGGQPQHF,TGTGCCAGCTCACCACGTTTGGGGGGGCAGCCCCAGCATTTT
-,TRBJ2-7,TRBV9,few,14,CASSVAADTYEQYF,TGTGCCAGCAGCGTAGCGGCTGACACCTACGAGCAGTACTTC
-,TRBJ2-3,TRBV15,-,15,CATSTEQPSTDTQYF,TGTGCCACCAGCACGGAACAGCCTTCCACAGATACGCAGTATTTT
TRBD2,TRBJ2-5,TRBV7-8,-,16,CASRPGTSGIEETQYF,TGTGCCAGCAGGCCCGGGACTAGCGGGATAGAAGAGACCCAGTACTTC
TRBD2,TRBJ2-6,TRBV13,once,20,CASSFPSGGEWSSGANVLTF,TGTGCCAGCAGCTTTCCCAGCGGGGGGGAATGGAGTTCTGGGGCCAACGTCCTGACTTTC
TRBD2,TRBJ2-1,TRBV5-1,-,14,CASRGAGDENEQFF,TGCGCCAGCAGGGGAGCGGGAGATGAGAATGAGCAGTTCTTC
TRBD2,TRBJ2-1,TRBV2,-,17,CASLTGTSGRAVREQFF,TGTGCCAGCCTAACCGGGACTAGCGGGAGGGCGGTGAGGGAGCAGTTCTTC
TRBD1,TRBJ1-6,TRBV28,-,15,CASSRTRQGNSPLHF,TGTGCCAGCAGTCGAACAAGACAGGGAAATTCACCCCTCCACTTT
TRBD1,TRBJ1-1,TRBV9,-,17,CASSPRTGSGMNTEAFF,TGTGCCAGCAGCCCCCGGACAGGGTCGGGGATGAACACTGAAGCTTTCTTT
-,TRBJ2-2,TRBV21-1,-,17,CASSKTPASGNTGELFF,TGTGCCAGCAGCAAAACCCCGGCTAGCGGGAACACCGGGGAGCTGTTTTTT